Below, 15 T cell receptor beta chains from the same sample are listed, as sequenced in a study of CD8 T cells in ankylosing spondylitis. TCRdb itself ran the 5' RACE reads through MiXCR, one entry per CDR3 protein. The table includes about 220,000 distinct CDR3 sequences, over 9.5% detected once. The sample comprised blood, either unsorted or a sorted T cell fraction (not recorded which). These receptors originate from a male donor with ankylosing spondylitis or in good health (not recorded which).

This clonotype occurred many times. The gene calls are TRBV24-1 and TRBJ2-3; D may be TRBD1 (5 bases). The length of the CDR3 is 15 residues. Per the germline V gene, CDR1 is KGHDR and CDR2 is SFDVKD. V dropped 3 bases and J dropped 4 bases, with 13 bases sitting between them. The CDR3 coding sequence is TGTGCCACCAGTGATCCGTCGCAGGGCCCAGATACGCAGTATTTT. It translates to CATSDPSQGPDTQYF.

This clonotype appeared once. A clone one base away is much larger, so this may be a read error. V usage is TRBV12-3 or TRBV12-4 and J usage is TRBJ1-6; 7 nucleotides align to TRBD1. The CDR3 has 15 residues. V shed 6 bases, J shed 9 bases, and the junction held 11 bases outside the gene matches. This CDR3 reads CASSADRVEASPLHF. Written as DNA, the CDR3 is TGTGCCAGCAGCGCTGACAGGGTAGAAGCTTCACCCCTCCACTTT.

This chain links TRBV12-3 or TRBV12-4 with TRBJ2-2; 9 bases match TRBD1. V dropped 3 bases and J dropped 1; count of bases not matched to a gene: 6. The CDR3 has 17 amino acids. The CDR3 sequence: CASSFPMGQGNTGELFF. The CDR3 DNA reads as TGTGCCAGCAGTTTCCCCATGGGACAGGGGAACACCGGGGAGCTGTTTTTT.

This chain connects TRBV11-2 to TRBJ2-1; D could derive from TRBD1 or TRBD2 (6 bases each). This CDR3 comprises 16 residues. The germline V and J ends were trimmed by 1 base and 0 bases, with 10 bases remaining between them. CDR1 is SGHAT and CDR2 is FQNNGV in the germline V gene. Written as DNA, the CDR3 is TGTGCCAGCAGCTTAGTCCGGGGGCGCTCCTACAATGAGCAGTTCTTC. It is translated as CASSLVRGRSYNEQFF.

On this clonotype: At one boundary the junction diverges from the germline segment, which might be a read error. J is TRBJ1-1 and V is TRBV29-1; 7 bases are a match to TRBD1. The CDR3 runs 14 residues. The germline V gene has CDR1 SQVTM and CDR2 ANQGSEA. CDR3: CSGHAGTANTEAFF. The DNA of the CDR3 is TGCAGCGGCCACGCCGGGACAGCGAACACTGAAGCGTTCTTT.

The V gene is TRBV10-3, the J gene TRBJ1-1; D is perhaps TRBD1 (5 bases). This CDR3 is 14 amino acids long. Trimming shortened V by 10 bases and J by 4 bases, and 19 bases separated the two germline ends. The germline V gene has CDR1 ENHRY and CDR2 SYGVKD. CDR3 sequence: CATLARSGPTEAFF. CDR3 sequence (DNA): TGTGCCACCTTGGCCCGGTCGGGGCCCACTGAAGCTTTCTTT.

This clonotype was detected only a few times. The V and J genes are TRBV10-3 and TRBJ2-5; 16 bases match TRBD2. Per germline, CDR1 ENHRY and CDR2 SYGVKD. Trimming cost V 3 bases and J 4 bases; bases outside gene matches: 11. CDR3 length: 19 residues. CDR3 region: CAISDTVGTSGGAGETQYF. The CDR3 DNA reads TGTGCCATCAGTGATACGGTTGGGACTAGCGGGGGGGCCGGAGAGACCCAGTACTTC.

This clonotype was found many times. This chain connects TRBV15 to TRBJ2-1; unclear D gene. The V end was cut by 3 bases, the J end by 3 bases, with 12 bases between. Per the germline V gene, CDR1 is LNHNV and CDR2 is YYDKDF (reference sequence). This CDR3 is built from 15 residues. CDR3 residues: CATSSAGNSYNEQFF. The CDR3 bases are TGTGCCACCAGCAGTGCTGGGAACAGCTACAATGAGCAGTTCTTC.

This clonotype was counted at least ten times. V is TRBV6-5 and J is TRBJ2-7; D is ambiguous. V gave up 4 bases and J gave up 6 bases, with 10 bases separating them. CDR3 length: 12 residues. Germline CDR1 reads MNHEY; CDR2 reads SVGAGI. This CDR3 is CASSSHRGEQYF. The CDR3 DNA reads TGTGCCAGCAGTTCTCACCGCGGCGAGCAGTACTTC.

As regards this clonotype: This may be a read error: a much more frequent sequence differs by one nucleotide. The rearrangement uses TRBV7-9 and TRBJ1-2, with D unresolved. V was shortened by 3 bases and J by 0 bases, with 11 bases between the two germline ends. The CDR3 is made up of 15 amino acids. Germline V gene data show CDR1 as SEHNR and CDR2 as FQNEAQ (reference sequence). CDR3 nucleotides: TGTGCCAGCAGCTTTGGTATAGGGACTAACTATGGCTACACCTTC. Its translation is CASSFGIGTNYGYTF. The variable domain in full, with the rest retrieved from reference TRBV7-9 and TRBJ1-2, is DTGVSQNPRHKITKRGQNVTFRCDPISEHNRLYWYRQTLGQGPEFLTYFQNEAQLEKSRLLSDRFSAERPKGSFSTLEIQRTEQGDSAMYLCASSFGIGTNYGYTFGSGTRLTVV.

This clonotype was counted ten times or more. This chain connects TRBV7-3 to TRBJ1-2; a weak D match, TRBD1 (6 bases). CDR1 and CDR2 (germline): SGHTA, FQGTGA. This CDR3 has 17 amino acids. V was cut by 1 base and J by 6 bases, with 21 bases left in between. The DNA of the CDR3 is TGTGCCAGCAGCTTAAGTCGAGTGTCCGGGGGCGATAATGGCTACACCTTC. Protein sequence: CASSLSRVSGGDNGYTF.

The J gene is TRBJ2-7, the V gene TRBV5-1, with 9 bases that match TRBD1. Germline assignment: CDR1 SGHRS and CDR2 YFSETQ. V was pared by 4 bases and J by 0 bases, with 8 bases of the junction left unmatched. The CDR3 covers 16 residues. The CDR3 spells CASSLEGTGSSYEQYF. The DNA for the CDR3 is TGCGCCAGCAGCCTGGAGGGGACAGGGAGCTCCTACGAGCAGTACTTC. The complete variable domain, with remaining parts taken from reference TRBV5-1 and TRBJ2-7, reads KAGVTQTPRYLIKTRGQQVTLSCSPISGHRSVSWYQQTPGQGLQFLFEYFSETQRNKGNFPGRFSGRQFSNSRSEMNVSTLELGDSALYLCASSLEGTGSSYEQYFGPGTRLTVT.

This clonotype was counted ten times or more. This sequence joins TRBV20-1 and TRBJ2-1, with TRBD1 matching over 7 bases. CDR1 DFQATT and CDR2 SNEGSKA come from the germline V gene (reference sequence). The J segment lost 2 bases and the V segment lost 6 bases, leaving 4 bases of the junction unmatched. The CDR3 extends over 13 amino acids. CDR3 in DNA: TGCAGTGCGAGACAGGGTACCTACAATGAGCAGTTCTTC. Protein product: CSARQGTYNEQFF.

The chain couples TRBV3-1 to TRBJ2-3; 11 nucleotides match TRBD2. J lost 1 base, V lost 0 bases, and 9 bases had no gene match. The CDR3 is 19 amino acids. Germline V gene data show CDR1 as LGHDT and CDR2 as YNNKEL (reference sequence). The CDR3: CASSQEYSGGVQGTDTQYF. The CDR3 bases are TGTGCCAGCAGCCAAGAGTATAGCGGGGGGGTTCAGGGCACAGATACGCAGTATTTT.

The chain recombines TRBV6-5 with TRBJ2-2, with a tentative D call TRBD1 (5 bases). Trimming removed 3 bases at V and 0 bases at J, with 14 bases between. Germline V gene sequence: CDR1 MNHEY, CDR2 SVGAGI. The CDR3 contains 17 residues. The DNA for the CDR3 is TGTGCCAGCAGTTATGGGGCGGACATGACGAACACCGGGGAGCTGTTTTTT. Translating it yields CASSYGADMTNTGELFF.